This T cell receptor (beta chain) was identified in a study of T cells in Graves' hyperthyroidism and ophthalmopathy. Whole-study context: It was at initial diagnosis, before any treatment, that peripheral blood was collected. Whole-study findings and limits: Most expanded thyroid clonotypes above 0.001 also appeared in blood.

This clonotype appeared many times. Its antigen is unknown. Amplification yielded TCR beta CDR3 regions, with RNA transcripts as the source. The HTBI primer set served for first-round RT-PCR of the TCR CDR3. TCRdb re-called the multiplex PCR reads with MiXCR, one entry per CDR3 protein. This table holds about 270,000 distinct CDR3 sequences, less than 30% found once. Preceding any ophthalmopathy symptoms, the blood sample dates from first hyperthyroidism diagnosis. The sequenced sample was blood. The TCR was taken from a middle-aged man with Graves' hyperthyroidism that later progressed to Graves' ophthalmopathy.

The CDR3 DNA reads TGTGCCAGCAGACACCGGGACAGGGGCGCGGGGAATCAGCCCCAGCATTTT. Amino acid sequence: CASRHRDRGAGNQPQHF. This sequence joins TRBV6-5 and TRBJ1-5, with 10 bases lining up with TRBD1. V shed 6 bases and J 4 bases; nucleotides not matched to a gene: 12. Germline V gene data show CDR1 as MNHEY and CDR2 as SVGAGI. The CDR3 is made up of 17 amino acids.